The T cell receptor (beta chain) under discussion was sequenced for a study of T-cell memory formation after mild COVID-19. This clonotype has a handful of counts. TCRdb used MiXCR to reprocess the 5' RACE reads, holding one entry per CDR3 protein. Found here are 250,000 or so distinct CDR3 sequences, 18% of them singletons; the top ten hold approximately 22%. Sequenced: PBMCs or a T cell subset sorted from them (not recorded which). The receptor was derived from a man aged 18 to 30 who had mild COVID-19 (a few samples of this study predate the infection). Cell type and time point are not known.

CDR3 sequence: CASTPVAGDTDTQYF. For the CDR3, the DNA is TGCGCCAGCACCCCTGTAGCGGGGGACACAGATACGCAGTATTTT. The V call is TRBV5-1, the J call TRBJ2-3, with 9 nucleotides matching TRBD2. From germline, CDR1 is SGHRS and CDR2 YFSETQ. The CDR3 sequence is 15 residues long. Losses at the gene ends were 6 bases for V and 2 bases for J; bases not matched to a gene: 7.